Shown below are 27 T cell receptor beta chains from a single sample sequenced in a study of shared clonotypes between healthy human individuals. Assay used: immunoSEQ multiplex PCR; TCRdb lists only in-frame clones, some missing. The sample holds about 600,000 clones, around 97% seen once. The specimen sequenced was naive CD4+ T cells sorted from blood. Indicated subset: CD45RA+ positively selected. The origin of the receptors is a woman aged 25 to 39 in good health.

In its sample, this clone was seen once. The V call is TRBV6-1, the J call TRBJ1-1, with D uncertain. Germline CDR1 is MNHNS and CDR2 is SASEGT. The CDR3 totals 15 residues. V lost 7 bases and J lost 4, with 19 bases in between. Here the CDR3 DNA reads TGTGCCAGCAACCGGGCATTCGTTGGCCCCACTGAAGCTTTCTTT. It encodes CASNRAFVGPTEAFF.

This chain connects TRBV5-1 to TRBJ2-3, with unresolved D. The CDR3 contains 16 residues. Trimming took off 1 base at V and 1 base at J, with 13 bases between the two ends. CDR1 and CDR2 (germline): SGHRS, YFSETQ. CDR3 loop: CASSLWSSEGTDTQYF. The CDR3 DNA reads TGCGCCAGCAGCTTGTGGTCCAGCGAAGGCACAGATACGCAGTATTTT.

The chain combines TRBV9 with TRBJ2-3; TRBD2 matches 11 bases. The junction had 3 bases not matched to a gene; V was cut back by 3 bases and J by 0 bases. In germline, CDR1 is SGDLS, CDR2 YYNGEE. The CDR3 extends over 16 amino acids. CDR3 region: CASSAIAGGSTDTQYF. In DNA form, the CDR3 reads TGTGCCAGCAGCGCAATAGCGGGAGGGAGCACAGATACGCAGTATTTT.

The chain links TRBV5-4 to TRBJ2-1; D possibly matches TRBD1 or TRBD2 (5 bases each). Per germline, CDR1 SGHNT and CDR2 YYREEE (reference sequence). CDR3 size: 13 residues. V lost 4 bases and J 6 bases, leaving 11 bases between the germline ends. CDR3 loop: CASSPRDPNEQFF. In DNA, the CDR3 is TGTGCCAGCAGCCCTCGGGACCCCAATGAGCAGTTCTTC.

The chain recombines TRBV7-8 with TRBJ2-7; tentatively, D is TRBD2 (5 bases). This CDR3 is 16 amino acids long. Germline assignment: CDR1 SGHVS and CDR2 FQNEAQ. The V end was cut by 5 bases, the J end by 5 bases, with 22 bases between. CDR3 nucleotide sequence: TGTGCCAGCAGCCCATTGCGAAGGGAGATTGTCCACGAGCAGTACTTC. It yields the protein CASSPLRREIVHEQYF.

This rearrangement joins TRBV2 to TRBJ2-2, with 9 bases fitting TRBD1. J was trimmed by 4 bases and V by 7 bases; bases with no gene match: 10. Germline CDR1 and CDR2: SNHLY and FYNNEI. This CDR3 spans 16 amino acids. As DNA, the CDR3 is TGTGCCAGCAATCCACAGGGGGCCTCGGTCACCGGGGAGCTGTTTTTT. Translation: CASNPQGASVTGELFF.

The V call is TRBV19, the J call TRBJ2-3; 9 bases are a match to TRBD2. CDR1 and CDR2 (germline): LNHDA, SQIVND (reference sequence). The ends lost 3 bases at V and 7 bases at J; junction bases unmatched: 8. The length of the CDR3 is 15 residues. CDR3 sequence (DNA): TGTGCCAGTAGTATTCTAGCGGGAATAGAATATACGCAGTATTTT. Amino acids: CASSILAGIEYTQYF.

The V call is TRBV28, the J call TRBJ2-7, with TRBD1 matching 7 bases. The CDR3 is made up of 13 amino acids. The trim removed 6 bases at V and 5 bases at J, leaving 7 bases unmatched. Germline V lookup: CDR1 MDHEN, CDR2 SYDVKM. CDR3 loop: CASSADRVDEQYF. The CDR3 nucleotides are TGTGCCAGCAGCGCTGACAGGGTTGACGAGCAGTACTTC.

The chain uses TRBV28 and TRBJ1-1, with D unresolved. V was pared by 6 bases and J by 4 bases, with 15 bases between. The CDR3 sequence is 14 residues long. CDR1 is MDHEN, CDR2 SYDVKM, per germline. The CDR3 loop reads CASRRVPVGTEAFF. CDR3 DNA sequence: TGTGCCAGCAGGCGTGTTCCAGTAGGCACTGAAGCTTTCTTT. Drawing the rest from reference TRBV28 and TRBJ1-1, the complete variable domain is DVKVTQSSRYLVKRTGEKVFLECVQDMDHENMFWYRQDPGLGLRLIYFSYDVKMKEKGDIPEGYSVSREKKERFSLILESASTNQTSMYLCASRRVPVGTEAFFGQGTRLTVV.

The chain employs TRBV6-6 and TRBJ2-5; 7 positions match TRBD1. The V gene end was trimmed by 6 bases and the J gene end by 5 bases; junction bases not matched to a gene: 6. The germline gives CDR1 MNHNY, CDR2 SVGAGI (reference sequence). CDR3 length equals 13 residues. CDR3 nucleotides: TGTGCCAGCAGACGACAGGGTCGGGAGACCCAGTACTTC. As protein: CASRRQGRETQYF.

The rearrangement links TRBV28 to TRBJ2-1; 7 nucleotides agree with TRBD2. After removal of 5 bases from V and 9 bases from J, the junction contained 10 bases not matched to a gene. The CDR3 is 14 residues long. The germline V gene has CDR1 MDHEN and CDR2 SYDVKM. The chain's CDR3 is CASSLHAGVSEQFF. CDR3 in DNA: TGTGCCAGCAGTCTCCACGCGGGGGTTTCTGAGCAGTTCTTC.

The chain recombines TRBV28 with TRBJ2-1; perhaps TRBD2 as D (5 bases). CDR1 and CDR2 (germline): MDHEN, SYDVKM. The CDR3 loop spans 12 amino acids. The V and J ends lost 7 bases and 6 bases respectively, with 10 bases between them. CDR3 residues: CASNDYTNEQFF. Written as DNA, the CDR3 is TGTGCCAGCAATGACTATACCAATGAGCAGTTCTTC.

The chain is built from TRBV27 and TRBJ2-4; D is unresolved. Trimming removed 3 bases at V and 0 bases at J, with 9 bases between. This CDR3 has 15 residues. Per the germline V gene, CDR1 is MNHEY and CDR2 is SMNVEV (reference sequence). The CDR3 loop reads CASSFRTLAKNIQYF. CDR3 sequence (DNA): TGTGCCAGCAGTTTTCGAACGCTAGCCAAAAACATTCAGTACTTC.

V is TRBV2 and J is TRBJ1-5, with a tentative D call TRBD1 (6 bases). CDR3 length: 17 residues. The germline V gene has CDR1 SNHLY and CDR2 FYNNEI. V lost 5 bases to trimming and J lost 0 bases, with 17 bases between them. For the CDR3, the DNA is TGTGCCAGCAGTACCCCACTAGACAGGAATAGCAATCAGCCCCAGCATTTT. Amino acid sequence: CASSTPLDRNSNQPQHF.

The chain employs TRBV28 and TRBJ2-7, with D tentatively TRBD2 (5 bases). Germline lookup yields CDR1 MDHEN and CDR2 SYDVKM. V lost 3 bases and J lost 5, with 14 bases in between. CDR3 length equals 14 residues. The CDR3 DNA is TGTGCCAGCAGTTTCTTAAGGCTGGGAGACGAGCAGTACTTC. It is translated as CASSFLRLGDEQYF. Complete variable domain (other parts from reference TRBV28 and TRBJ2-7): DVKVTQSSRYLVKRTGEKVFLECVQDMDHENMFWYRQDPGLGLRLIYFSYDVKMKEKGDIPEGYSVSREKKERFSLILESASTNQTSMYLCASSFLRLGDEQYFGPGTRLTVT.

The V gene is TRBV28, the J gene TRBJ1-2, with D perhaps TRBD1 (5 bases). V was pared by 5 bases and J by 3 bases, with 10 bases between. In germline, CDR1 is MDHEN, CDR2 SYDVKM. The CDR3 runs to 13 residues. CDR3: CASSVGTDYGYTF. CDR3 DNA: TGTGCCAGCAGTGTCGGGACGGACTATGGCTACACCTTC.

This chain links TRBV28 with TRBJ1-5, with D unclear. Trimming removed 4 bases from V and 7 bases from J, with 11 bases in between. CDR1 and CDR2 (germline): MDHEN, SYDVKM. CDR3 length: 13 residues. In nucleotides, the CDR3 is TGTGCCAGCAGTTCTGAGGACGGGCAGCCCCAGCATTTT. Protein: CASSSEDGQPQHF.

This chain uses TRBV10-1 with TRBJ2-7; D remains ambiguous. From germline, CDR1 is WNHNN and CDR2 SYGVQD (reference sequence). The CDR3 loop spans 12 amino acids. V gave up 5 bases and J gave up 0 bases, with 5 bases separating them. Written as DNA, the CDR3 is TGCGCCAGCAGTTCAAGCTCCTACGAGCAGTACTTC. Translated, it gives CASSSSSYEQYF.

The chain joins TRBV29-1 to TRBJ1-1, with D unclear. The CDR3 sequence is 14 residues long. The germline V and J ends were trimmed by 7 bases and 2 bases, with 17 bases remaining between them. The germline V gene has CDR1 SQVTM and CDR2 ANQGSEA. Here the CDR3 reads CSAVGGFDNTEAFF. CDR3 coding DNA: TGCAGCGCCGTGGGTGGGTTCGATAACACTGAAGCTTTCTTT.

CDR3 residues: CASMLEGPTDTQYF. DNA of the CDR3: TGTGCCAGCATGCTAGAGGGACCCACAGATACGCAGTATTTT. The rearrangement uses TRBV27 and TRBJ2-3, with D perhaps matching TRBD1 or TRBD2 (5 bases each). Trimming took off 7 bases at V and 2 bases at J, with 13 bases between the two ends. Germline CDR1 MNHEY, CDR2 SMNVEV (reference sequence). This CDR3 region has 14 residues.

The genes are TRBV5-8 and TRBJ2-2, with D perhaps TRBD2 (6 bases). The CDR3 has 17 amino acids. The V gene lost 1 base and the J gene lost 1 base, with 14 bases spanning the gap. From germline, CDR1 is SGHTS and CDR2 YDEGEE. CDR3 protein: CASSLTVGGLNTGELFF. CDR3 nucleotide sequence: TGTGCCAGCAGCTTGACTGTCGGGGGTTTGAACACCGGGGAGCTGTTTTTT.

The table lists this clone with a count of one. The V and J genes are TRBV6-1 and TRBJ2-7; 14 nucleotides match TRBD2. CDR1 and CDR2 (germline): MNHNS, SASEGT. V lost 7 bases and J lost 4; bases outside the gene matches: 6. The CDR3 has 15 residues. CDR3 sequence: CASTLGTSGSYEQYF. The DNA for the CDR3 is TGTGCCAGCACCCTCGGGACTAGCGGGAGTTACGAGCAGTACTTC.

The chain combines TRBV28 with TRBJ1-4, with 10 bases lining up with TRBD1. This CDR3 region has 14 residues. Germline CDR1 and CDR2: MDHEN and SYDVKM. V was pared by 4 bases and J by 5 bases, with 1 base of the junction left unmatched. This chain's CDR3 is CASSWTGGNEKLFF. In DNA, the CDR3 is TGTGCCAGCAGTTGGACAGGGGGGAATGAAAAACTGTTTTTT.

This clone was seen only once. This sequence joins TRBV6-5 and TRBJ1-6; the D is unclear. The V gene lost 0 bases and the J gene lost 9 bases, with 15 bases spanning the gap. This CDR3 has 16 amino acids. Germline V lookup: CDR1 MNHEY, CDR2 SVGAGI. The CDR3, as DNA: TGTGCCAGCAGTTACTCCCCCGGGCTTTCGTTTTCACCCCTCCACTTT. Translating gives CASSYSPGLSFSPLHF.

The chain uses TRBV6-1 and TRBJ2-7; unclear D gene. Germline V gene sequence: CDR1 MNHNS, CDR2 SASEGT. With 6 bases removed from V and 5 bases from J, the gap between germline ends came to 14 bases. CDR3 length equals 13 residues. As DNA, the CDR3 is TGTGCCAGCAGCTCTACGACCGGTCACGAGCAGTACTTC. Translation gives CASSSTTGHEQYF.

CDR3 amino acids: CASSRTGVYEQYF. DNA of the CDR3: TGTGCCAGCTCTCGGACAGGGGTTTACGAGCAGTACTTC. The V and J genes are TRBV18 and TRBJ2-7, with 9 positions matching TRBD1. Unmatched junction bases numbered 4, after V lost 6 bases and J lost 4 bases. The CDR3 contains 13 residues. The V gene's germline CDR1 is KGHSH and CDR2 LQKENI.

The gene calls are TRBV28 and TRBJ1-2; 8 nucleotides align to TRBD1. Germline trimming cut 5 bases from V and 7 bases from J; bases unmatched to any gene: 9. The CDR3 consists of 14 residues. Germline CDR1 and CDR2: MDHEN and SYDVKM. The CDR3 DNA follows: TGTGCCAGCAGTCCTCGGACAGGGCAGGCTGGCTACACCTTC. It yields the protein CASSPRTGQAGYTF.